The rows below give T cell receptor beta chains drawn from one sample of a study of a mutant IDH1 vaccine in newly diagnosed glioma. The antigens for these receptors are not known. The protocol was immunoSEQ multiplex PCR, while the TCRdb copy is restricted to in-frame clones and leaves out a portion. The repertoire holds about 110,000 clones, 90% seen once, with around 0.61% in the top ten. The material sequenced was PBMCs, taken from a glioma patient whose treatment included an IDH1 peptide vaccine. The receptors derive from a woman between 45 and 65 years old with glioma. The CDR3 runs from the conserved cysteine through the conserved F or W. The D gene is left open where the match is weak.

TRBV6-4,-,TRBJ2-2,CASSDRDTGELFF,TGTGCCAGCAGTGACCGGGACACCGGGGAGCTGTTTTTT
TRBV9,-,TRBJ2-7,CASSVGTNSYEQYF,TGTGCCAGCAGCGTAGGGACAAACTCCTACGAGCAGTACTTC
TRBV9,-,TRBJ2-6,CASSVKDSGANVLTF,TGTGCCAGCAGCGTAAAAGACTCTGGGGCCAACGTCCTGACTTTC
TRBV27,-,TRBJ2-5,CASSKQGRETQYF,TGTGCCAGCAGTAAACAGGGTCGGGAGACCCAGTACTTC
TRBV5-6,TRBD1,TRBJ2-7,CASSFRDRGYEQYF,TGTGCCAGCAGCTTTCGGGACAGGGGCTACGAGCAGTACTTC
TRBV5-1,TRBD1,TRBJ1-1,CASSSGQDSSNTEAFF,TGCGCCAGCAGCTCCGGACAGGATTCCTCGAACACTGAAGCTTTCTTT
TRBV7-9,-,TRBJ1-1,CASSYRQNTEAFF,TGTGCCAGCAGCTATCGACAGAACACTGAAGCTTTCTTT
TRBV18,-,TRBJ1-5,CASSPGQGNQPQHF,TGTGCCAGCTCACCAGGGCAGGGCAATCAGCCCCAGCATTTT
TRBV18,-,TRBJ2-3,CASSPADQETQYF,TGTGCCAGCTCACCAGCGGACCAAGAAACGCAGTATTTT
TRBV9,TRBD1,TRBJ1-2,CASSEGTANYGYTF,TGTGCCAGCAGCGAGGGGACAGCTAACTATGGCTACACCTTC
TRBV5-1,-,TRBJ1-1,CASSSGRNEAFF,TGCGCCAGCAGCTCCGGACGGAATGAAGCTTTCTTT
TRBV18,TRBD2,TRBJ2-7,CASSPGGDREQYF,TGTGCCAGCTCACCGGGAGGGGATCGGGAGCAGTACTTC